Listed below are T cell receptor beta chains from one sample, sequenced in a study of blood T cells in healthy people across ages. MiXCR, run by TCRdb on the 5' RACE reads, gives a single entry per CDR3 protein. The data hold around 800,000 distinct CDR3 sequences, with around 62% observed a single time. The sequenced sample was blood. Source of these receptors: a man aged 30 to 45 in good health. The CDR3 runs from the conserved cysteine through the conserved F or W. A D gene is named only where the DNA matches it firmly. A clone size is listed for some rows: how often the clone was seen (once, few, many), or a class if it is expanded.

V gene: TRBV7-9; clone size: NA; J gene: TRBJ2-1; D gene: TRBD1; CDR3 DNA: TGTGCCAGCATCGAACCCCGGGACAGGGCTAATGAGCAGTTCTTC; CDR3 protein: CASIEPRDRANEQFF
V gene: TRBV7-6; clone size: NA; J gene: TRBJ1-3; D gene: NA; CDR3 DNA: TGTGCCAGCAGCTTAGCGCTGGGGTCCTCTGGAAACACCATATATTTT; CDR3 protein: CASSLALGSSGNTIYF
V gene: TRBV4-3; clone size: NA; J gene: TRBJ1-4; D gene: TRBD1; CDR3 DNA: TGCGCCAGCAGCCAGGGTGGACAGGGGGCGCGTTCTAATGAAAAACTGTTTTTT; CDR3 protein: CASSQGGQGARSNEKLFF
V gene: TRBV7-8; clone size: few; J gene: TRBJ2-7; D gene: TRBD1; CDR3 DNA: TGTGCCAGCAGCTCCGGGACAGGGGGCGACGAGCAGTACTTC; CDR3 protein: CASSSGTGGDEQYF
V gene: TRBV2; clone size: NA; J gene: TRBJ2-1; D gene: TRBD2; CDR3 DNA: TGTGCCAGACAGCGGGGGAGGAACAATGAGCAGTTCTTC; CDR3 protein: CARQRGRNNEQFF
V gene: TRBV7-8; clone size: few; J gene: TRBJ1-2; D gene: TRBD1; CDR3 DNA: TGTGCCAGCAGCGGGACAGAATTGTTTCGTTCGGGGTCTAACTATGGCTACACCTTC; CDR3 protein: CASSGTELFRSGSNYGYTF
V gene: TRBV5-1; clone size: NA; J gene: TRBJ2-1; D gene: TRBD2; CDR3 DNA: TGCGCCAGCAGCCTGCTGGGGACTAGCGGGAGGACGTATGAGCTGTTCTTC; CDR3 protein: CASSLLGTSGRTYELFF
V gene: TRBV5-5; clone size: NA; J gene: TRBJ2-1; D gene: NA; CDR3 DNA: TGTGCCAGCAGCTCAACGGCCAGGGGCGTCTTGTTCAATGAGCAGTTCTTC; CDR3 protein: CASSSTARGVLFNEQFF
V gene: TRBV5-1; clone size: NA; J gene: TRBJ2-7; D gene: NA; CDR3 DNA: TGCGCCAGCAGGTCTACTGCTGCAGGCTACGAGCAGTACTTC; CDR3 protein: CASRSTAAGYEQYF
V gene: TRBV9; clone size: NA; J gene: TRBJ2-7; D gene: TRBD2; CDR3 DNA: TGTGCCAGCAGCGGTATTGACGGGGGGAACGCGGCACAGTACTTC; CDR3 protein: CASSGIDGGNAAQYF
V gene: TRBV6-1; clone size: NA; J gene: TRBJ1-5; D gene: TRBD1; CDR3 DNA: TGTGCCAGCTCGGGACAGGCCTATAGCAATCAGCCCCAGCATTTT; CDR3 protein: CASSGQAYSNQPQHF
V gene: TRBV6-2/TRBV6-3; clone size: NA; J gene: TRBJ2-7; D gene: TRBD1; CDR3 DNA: TGTGCCAGCAGTTCGGACAGGGAGACACTCTACGAGCAGTACTTC; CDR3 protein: CASSSDRETLYEQYF
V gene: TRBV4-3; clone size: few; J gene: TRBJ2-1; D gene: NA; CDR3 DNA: TGCGCCAGCAGCCAAGAGGACAGATTATACAGTGAGCAGTTCTTC; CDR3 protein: CASSQEDRLYSEQFF
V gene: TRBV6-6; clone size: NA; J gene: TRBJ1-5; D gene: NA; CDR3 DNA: TGTGCCAGCAGTTATCCCAACAGCTACAATCAGCCCCAGCATTTT; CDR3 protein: CASSYPNSYNQPQHF
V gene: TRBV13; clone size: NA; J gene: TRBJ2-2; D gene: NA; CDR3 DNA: TGTGCCAGCATGAAACGGGACGGTAACACCGGGGAGCTGTTTTTT; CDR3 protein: CASMKRDGNTGELFF
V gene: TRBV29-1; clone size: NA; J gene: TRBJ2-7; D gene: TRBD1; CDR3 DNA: TGCAGCGTTGCCGGGACAGAATACGAGCAGTACTTC; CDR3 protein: CSVAGTEYEQYF
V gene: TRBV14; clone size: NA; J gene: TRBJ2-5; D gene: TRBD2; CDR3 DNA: TGTGCCAGCAGCCCATGGGGAGCGGGGCTACAAGAGACCCAGTACTTC; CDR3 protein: CASSPWGAGLQETQYF
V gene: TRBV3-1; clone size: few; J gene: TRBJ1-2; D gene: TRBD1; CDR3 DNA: TGTGCCAGCAGCCAAGCAGGGGGGACCTATGGCTACACCTTC; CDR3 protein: CASSQAGGTYGYTF
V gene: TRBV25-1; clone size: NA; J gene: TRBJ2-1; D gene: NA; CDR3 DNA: TGTGCCAGCAGTGAATTCGCCGGGACCCGCATCCCCAATGAGCAGTTCTTC; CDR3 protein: CASSEFAGTRIPNEQFF
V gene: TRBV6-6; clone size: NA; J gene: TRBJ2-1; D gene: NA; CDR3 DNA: TGTGCCAGCAGTTACTCTGGGGCAGGGAGGAAAAATGAGCAGTTCTTC; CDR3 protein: CASSYSGAGRKNEQFF
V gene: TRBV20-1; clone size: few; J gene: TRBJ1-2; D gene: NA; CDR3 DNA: TGCAGTGCTCTTCTTTACTATGGCTACACCTTC; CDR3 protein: CSALLYYGYTF
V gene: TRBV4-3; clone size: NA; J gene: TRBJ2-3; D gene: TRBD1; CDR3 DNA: TGCGCCAGCAGCCAATCGACAGGGGGCCTGGAAGAGCAGTATTTT; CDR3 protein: CASSQSTGGLEEQYF
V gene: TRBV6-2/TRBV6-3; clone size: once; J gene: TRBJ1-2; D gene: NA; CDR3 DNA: TGTGCCAGCACCGGGGCCATTAACTATGGCTACACCTTC; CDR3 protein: CASTGAINYGYTF
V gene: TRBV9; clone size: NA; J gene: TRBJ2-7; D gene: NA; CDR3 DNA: TGTGCCAGCAGCGTAGCTTCGTCAGGGCCCTACGAGCAGTACTTC; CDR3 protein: CASSVASSGPYEQYF
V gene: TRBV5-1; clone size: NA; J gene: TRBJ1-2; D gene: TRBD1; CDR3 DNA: TGCGCCAGTAGAGCCGGGACAGGGACCACCGGAGGCTACACCTTC; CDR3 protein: CASRAGTGTTGGYTF
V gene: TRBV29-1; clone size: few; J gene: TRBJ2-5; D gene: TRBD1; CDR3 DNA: TGCAGCGTGGGACAGGGGCCCGGGGAGACCCAGTACTTC; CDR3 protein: CSVGQGPGETQYF
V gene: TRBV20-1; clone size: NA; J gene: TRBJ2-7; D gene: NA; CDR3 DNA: TGCAGTGCTAGTTCTCCAGATAGCTCCTACGAGCAGTACTTC; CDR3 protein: CSASSPDSSYEQYF
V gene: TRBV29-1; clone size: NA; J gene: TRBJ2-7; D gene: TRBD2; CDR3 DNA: TGCAGCGTTGAAGGGGGAGGGGTCGGGACCTACGAGCAGTACTTC; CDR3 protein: CSVEGGGVGTYEQYF
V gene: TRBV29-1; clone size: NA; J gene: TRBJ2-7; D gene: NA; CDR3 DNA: TGCAGCGTTGGGCGGGGACAGATATACGAGCAGTACTTC; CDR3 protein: CSVGRGQIYEQYF
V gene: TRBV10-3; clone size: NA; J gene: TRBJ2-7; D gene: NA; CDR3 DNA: TGTGCCATCAGTGACAGGGGGAGGACCTACGAGCAGTACTTC; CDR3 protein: CAISDRGRTYEQYF
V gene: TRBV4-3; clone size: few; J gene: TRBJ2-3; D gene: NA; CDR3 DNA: TGCGCCAGCAGCCAATTCAGGGATACGCAGTATTTT; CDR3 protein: CASSQFRDTQYF
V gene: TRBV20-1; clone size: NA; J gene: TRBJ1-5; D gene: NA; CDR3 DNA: TGCAGTGCCGCGCGGGGAGCGATCCAGCCCCAGCATTTT; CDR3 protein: CSAARGAIQPQHF
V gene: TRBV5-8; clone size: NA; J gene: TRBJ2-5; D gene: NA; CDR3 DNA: TGTGCCAGCAGCTTGGGCACTGGGGTAGCAGTGGAGACCCAGTACTTC; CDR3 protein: CASSLGTGVAVETQYF
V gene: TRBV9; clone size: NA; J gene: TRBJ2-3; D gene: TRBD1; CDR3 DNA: TGTGCCAGCAGCCAAAGGCCGGTAGGGACAGGGATTTCAGATACGCAGTATTTT; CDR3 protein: CASSQRPVGTGISDTQYF
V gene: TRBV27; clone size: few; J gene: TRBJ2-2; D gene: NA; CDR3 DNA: TGTGCCGCTCAGGAGGGGCGAGACACCGGGGAGCTGTTTTTT; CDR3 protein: CAAQEGRDTGELFF
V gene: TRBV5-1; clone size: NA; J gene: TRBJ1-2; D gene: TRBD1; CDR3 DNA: TGCGCCAGCAGCCCGGGGACAGGGTATTATGGCTACACCTTC; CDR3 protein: CASSPGTGYYGYTF
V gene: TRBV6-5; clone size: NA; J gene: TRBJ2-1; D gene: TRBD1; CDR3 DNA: TGTGCCAGCAGTCAACACAGGGGGCGAAAGGAGCAGTTCTTC; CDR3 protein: CASSQHRGRKEQFF
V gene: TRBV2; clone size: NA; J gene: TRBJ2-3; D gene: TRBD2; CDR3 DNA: TGTGCCAGCATCGGACTAGCCCCGGGAGCAGATACGCAGTATTTT; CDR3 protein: CASIGLAPGADTQYF
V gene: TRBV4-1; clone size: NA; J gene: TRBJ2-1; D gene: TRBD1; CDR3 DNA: TGCGCCAGCAGTACAAGGGACAGGGTACCCTCCCATGAGCAGTTCTTC; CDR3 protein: CASSTRDRVPSHEQFF
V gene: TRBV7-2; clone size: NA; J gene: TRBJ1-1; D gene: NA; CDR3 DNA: TGTGCCAGCAGCTTCGACCCGCGTCTGACCACTGAAGCTTTCTTT; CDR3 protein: CASSFDPRLTTEAFF
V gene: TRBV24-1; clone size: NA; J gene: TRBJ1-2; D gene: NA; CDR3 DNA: TGTGCCACCAGTGATTTGGCTTGGCATGGCTACACCTTC; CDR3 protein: CATSDLAWHGYTF